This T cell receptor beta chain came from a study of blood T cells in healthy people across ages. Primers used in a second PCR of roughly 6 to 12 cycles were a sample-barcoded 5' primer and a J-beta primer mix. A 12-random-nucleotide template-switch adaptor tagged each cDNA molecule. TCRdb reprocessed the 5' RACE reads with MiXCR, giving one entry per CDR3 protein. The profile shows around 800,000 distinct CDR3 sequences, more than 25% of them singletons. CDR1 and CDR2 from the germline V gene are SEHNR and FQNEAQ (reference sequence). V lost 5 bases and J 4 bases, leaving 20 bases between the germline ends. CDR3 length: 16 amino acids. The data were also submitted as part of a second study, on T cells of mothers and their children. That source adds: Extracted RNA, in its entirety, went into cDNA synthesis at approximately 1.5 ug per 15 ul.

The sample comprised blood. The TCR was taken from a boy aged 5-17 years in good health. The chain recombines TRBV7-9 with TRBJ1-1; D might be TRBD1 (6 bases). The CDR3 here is CASSMKGHPRITEAFF. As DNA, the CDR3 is TGTGCCAGCAGCATGAAGGGACACCCTAGAATCACTGAAGCTTTCTTT.